Following are 8 T cell receptor beta chains from one sample sequenced in a study of OX40 agonist ivuxolimab in advanced cancers. Repertoires were generated with immunoSEQ multiplex PCR, while TCRdb's copy carries only in-frame clones and drops some. Among 60,000 to 65,000 clones, 89% were seen once, and the ten largest hold around 12%. The sequences come from CD4+ or CD8+ T cells sorted from blood, collected in a trial of the OX40 agonist ivuxolimab. The source of these receptors is an adult with an advanced solid tumor such as melanoma, head and neck, liver or kidney cancer.

The chain employs TRBV10-3 and TRBJ2-1; possibly TRBD1 for D (5 bases). The CDR3 is 16 amino acids. CDR1 is ENHRY and CDR2 is SYGVKD in the germline V gene. V dropped 3 bases and J dropped 8 bases, with 20 bases sitting between them. CDR3 in DNA: TGTGCCATCAGTGAAATGAAGGGGTCTACCCCCCATGAGCAGTTCTTC. It is translated as CAISEMKGSTPHEQFF.

This clone was seen only once. This chain links TRBV27 with TRBJ2-7; D call uncertain. Trimming took off 1 base at V and 0 bases at J, with 7 bases between the two ends. Germline values: CDR1 MNHEY, CDR2 SMNVEV (reference sequence). This CDR3 has 14 residues. In nucleotides, the CDR3 is TGTGCCAGCAGTTTATGGGGTAGCTCCTACGAGCAGTACTTC. Translating gives CASSLWGSSYEQYF.

The chain recombines TRBV19 with TRBJ2-7; D is possibly TRBD1 (6 bases). V was shortened by 5 bases and J by 6 bases, with 20 bases between the two germline ends. This CDR3 has 15 amino acids. Germline values: CDR1 LNHDA, CDR2 SQIVND (reference sequence). In DNA form, the CDR3 reads TGTGCCAGTAGTGTCCAGGGGCCCATGGGCTCCGAGCAGTACTTC. Residues: CASSVQGPMGSEQYF.

This chain uses TRBV5-8 with TRBJ2-2; 8 bases agree with TRBD1. The junction had 9 bases not matched to a gene; V was cut back by 9 bases and J by 2 bases. CDR1 and CDR2 from the germline V gene are SGHTS and YDEGEE. This CDR3 spans 15 amino acids. The chain's CDR3 is CATQGAPSNTGELFF. CDR3 nucleotide sequence: TGTGCCACCCAGGGGGCACCTTCTAACACCGGGGAGCTGTTTTTT.

This sequence joins TRBV5-1 and TRBJ2-7, with D possibly being TRBD2 (6 bases). Trimming took off 7 bases at V and 3 bases at J, with 14 bases between the two ends. Germline CDR1 and CDR2: SGHRS and YFSETQ. The CDR3 extends over 13 amino acids. CDR3 sequence: CASGGDGSYEQYF. Here the CDR3 DNA reads TGCGCCAGCGGCGGGGACGGAAGCTACGAGCAGTACTTC.

As concerns this clone: A single base separates this from a much larger clone, so it may be a read error. This sequence joins TRBV30 and TRBJ2-7; tentative D call: TRBD2 (5 bases). This CDR3 has 13 residues. V gave up 4 bases and J gave up 7 bases, with 17 bases separating them. The germline gives CDR1 GTSNPN, CDR2 SVGIG (reference sequence). The CDR3 DNA sequence: TGTGCCTGGAATTATGACGGGATGGGGGAGCAGTACTTC. Translation: CAWNYDGMGEQYF.

The rearrangement joins TRBV25-1 to TRBJ2-5, with TRBD2 matching 7 bases. The J segment lost 0 bases and the V segment lost 4 bases, leaving 11 bases of the junction unmatched. Germline loops: CDR1 MGHDK, CDR2 SYGVNS. The CDR3 extends over 17 amino acids. The CDR3 protein is CASSGERGRTYQETQYF. The CDR3 coding sequence is TGTGCCAGCAGTGGAGAGCGGGGACGGACATACCAAGAGACCCAGTACTTC. Together with reference TRBV25-1 and TRBJ2-5, the CDR3 gives the full variable domain: EADIYQTPRYLVIGTGKKITLECSQTMGHDKMYWYQQDPGMELHLIHYSYGVNSTEKGDLSSESTVSRIRTEHFPLTLESARPSHTSQYLCASSGERGRTYQETQYFGPGTRLLVL.

The chain couples TRBV15 to TRBJ2-2, with 9 bases aligning to TRBD1. With 5 bases clipped from V and 5 bases from J, the junction kept 6 bases outside the gene matches. This CDR3 has 15 amino acids. Germline assignment: CDR1 LNHNV and CDR2 YYDKDF (reference sequence). The CDR3 loop reads CATSYWTGETGELFF. CDR3 coding DNA: TGTGCCACCAGCTACTGGACAGGGGAAACCGGGGAGCTGTTTTTT. Full variable domain (remainder filled in from reference TRBV15 and TRBJ2-2): DAMVIQNPRYQVTQFGKPVTLSCSQTLNHNVMYWYQQKSSQAPKLLFHYYDKDFNNEADTPDNFQSRRPNTSFCFLDIRSPGLGDTAMYLCATSYWTGETGELFFGEGSRLTVL.